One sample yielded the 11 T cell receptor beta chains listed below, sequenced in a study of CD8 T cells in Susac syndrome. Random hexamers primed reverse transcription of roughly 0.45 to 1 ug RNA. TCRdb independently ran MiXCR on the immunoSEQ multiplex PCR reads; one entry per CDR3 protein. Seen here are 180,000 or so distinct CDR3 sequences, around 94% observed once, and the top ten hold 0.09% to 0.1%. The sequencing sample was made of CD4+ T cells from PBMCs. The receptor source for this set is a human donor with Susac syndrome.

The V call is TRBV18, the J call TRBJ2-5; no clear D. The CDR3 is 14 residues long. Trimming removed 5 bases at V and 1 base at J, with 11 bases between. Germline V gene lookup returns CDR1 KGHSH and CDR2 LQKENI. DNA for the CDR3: TGTGCCAGCTCATCCTACTCTCTCCAAGAGACCCAGTACTTC. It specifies CASSSYSLQETQYF.

This CDR3 is CASSLVPTSDNEQFF. The CDR3 coding sequence is TGTGCCAGCAGCTTAGTCCCAACTTCCGACAATGAGCAGTTCTTC. V and J are TRBV7-2 and TRBJ2-1; the D is unclear. The CDR3 runs 15 residues. Trimming took 1 base from V and 5 from J, leaving 12 bases between them. Germline values: CDR1 SGHTA, CDR2 FQGNSA. Using reference TRBV7-2 and TRBJ2-1 for the parts outside the CDR3, the full variable domain is GAGVSQSPSNKVTEKGKDVELRCDPISGHTALYWYRQSLGQGLEFLIYFQGNSAPDKSGLPSDRFSAERTGGSVSTLTIQRTQQEDSAVYLCASSLVPTSDNEQFFGPGTRLTVL.

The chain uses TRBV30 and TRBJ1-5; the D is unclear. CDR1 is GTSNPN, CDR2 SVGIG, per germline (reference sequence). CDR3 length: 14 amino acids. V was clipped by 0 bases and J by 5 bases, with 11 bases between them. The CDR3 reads CAWSVGRIDQPQHF. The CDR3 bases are TGTGCCTGGAGTGTGGGCAGAATCGATCAGCCCCAGCATTTT.

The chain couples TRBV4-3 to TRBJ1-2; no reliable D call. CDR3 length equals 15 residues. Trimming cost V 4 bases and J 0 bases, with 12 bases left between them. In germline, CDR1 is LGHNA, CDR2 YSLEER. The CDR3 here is CASSPAVGANYGYTF. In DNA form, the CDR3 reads TGCGCCAGCAGCCCAGCGGTAGGAGCTAACTATGGCTACACCTTC.

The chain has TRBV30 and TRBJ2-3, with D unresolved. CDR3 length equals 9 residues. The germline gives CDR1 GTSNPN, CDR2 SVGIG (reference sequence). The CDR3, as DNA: TGTGCTGTTGGGGATACGCAGTATTTT. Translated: CAVGDTQYF.

DNA for the CDR3: TGCGCCAGCAGCAAGAGCGGGAGTTCCTATGAGCAGTTCTTC. It encodes CASSKSGSSYEQFF. The chain employs TRBV5-1 and TRBJ2-1; 8 positions match TRBD2. The trim removed 4 bases at V and 8 bases at J, leaving 8 bases unmatched. There are 14 residues in the CDR3. Looked up from germline, CDR1 is SGHRS and CDR2 is YFSETQ.

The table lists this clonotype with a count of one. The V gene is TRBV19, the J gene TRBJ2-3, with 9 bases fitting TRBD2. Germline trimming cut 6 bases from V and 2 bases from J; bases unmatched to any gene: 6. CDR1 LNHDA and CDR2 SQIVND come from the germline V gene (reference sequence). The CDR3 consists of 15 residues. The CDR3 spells CASSPTSGDTDTQYF. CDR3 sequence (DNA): TGTGCCAGTAGCCCGACTAGCGGCGACACAGATACGCAGTATTTT.

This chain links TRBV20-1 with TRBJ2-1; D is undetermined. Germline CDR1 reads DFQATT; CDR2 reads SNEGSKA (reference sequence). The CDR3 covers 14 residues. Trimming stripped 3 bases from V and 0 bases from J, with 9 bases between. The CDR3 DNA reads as TGCAGTGCTAGGCTAGGAAGCTCCTACAATGAGCAGTTCTTC. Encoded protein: CSARLGSSYNEQFF.

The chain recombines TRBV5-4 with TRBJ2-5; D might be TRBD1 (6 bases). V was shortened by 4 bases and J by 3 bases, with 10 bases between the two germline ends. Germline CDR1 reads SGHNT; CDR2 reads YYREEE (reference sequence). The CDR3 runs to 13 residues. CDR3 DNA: TGTGCCAGCAGCGTGGACAGAAAAGAGACCCAGTACTTC. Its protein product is CASSVDRKETQYF.

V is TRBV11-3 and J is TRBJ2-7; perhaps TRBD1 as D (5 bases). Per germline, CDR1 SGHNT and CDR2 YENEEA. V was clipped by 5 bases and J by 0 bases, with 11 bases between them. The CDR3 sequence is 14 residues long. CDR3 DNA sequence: TGTGCCAGCAGCCCCTGGCAGGGCTCCTACGAGCAGTACTTC. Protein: CASSPWQGSYEQYF.

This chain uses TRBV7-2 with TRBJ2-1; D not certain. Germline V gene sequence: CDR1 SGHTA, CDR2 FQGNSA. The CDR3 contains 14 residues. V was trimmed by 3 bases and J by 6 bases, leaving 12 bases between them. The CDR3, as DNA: TGTGCCAGCAGCTTTAACGCAGTGGCCAATGAGCAGTTCTTC. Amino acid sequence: CASSFNAVANEQFF.